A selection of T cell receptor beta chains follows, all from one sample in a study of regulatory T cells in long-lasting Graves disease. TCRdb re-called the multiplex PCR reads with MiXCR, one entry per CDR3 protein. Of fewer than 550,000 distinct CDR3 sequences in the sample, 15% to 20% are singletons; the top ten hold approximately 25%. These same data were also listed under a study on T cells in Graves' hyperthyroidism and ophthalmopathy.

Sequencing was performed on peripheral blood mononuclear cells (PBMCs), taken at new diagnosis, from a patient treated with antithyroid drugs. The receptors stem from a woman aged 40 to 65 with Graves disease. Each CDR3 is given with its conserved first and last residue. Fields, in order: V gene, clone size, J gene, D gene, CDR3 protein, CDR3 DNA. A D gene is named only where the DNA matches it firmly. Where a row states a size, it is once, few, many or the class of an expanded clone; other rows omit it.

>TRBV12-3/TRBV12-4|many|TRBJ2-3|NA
CASSMTPSTDTQYF
TGTGCCAGCAGTATGACACCCAGCACAGATACGCAGTATTTT
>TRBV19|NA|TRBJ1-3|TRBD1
CASSHSGQGLTGNTIYF
TGTGCCAGTAGCCACTCGGGACAGGGTTTGACCGGAAACACCATATATTTT
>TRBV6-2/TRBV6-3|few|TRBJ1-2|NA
CASSPDSLWGGYTF
TGTGCCAGCAGTCCCGACTCTCTCTGGGGTGGCTACACCTTC
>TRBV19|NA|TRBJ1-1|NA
CASSEQGWYMNTEAFF
TGTGCCAGTAGTGAACAGGGATGGTACATGAACACTGAAGCTTTCTTT
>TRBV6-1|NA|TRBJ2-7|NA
CASSLDWASEQYF
TGTGCCAGCAGTCTCGACTGGGCCAGCGAGCAGTACTTC
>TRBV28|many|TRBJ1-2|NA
CASTQGGGEHNYGYTF
TGTGCCAGCACTCAAGGGGGGGGGGAGCATAACTATGGCTACACCTTC
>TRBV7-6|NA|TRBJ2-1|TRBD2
CASSLGASGGYNEQFF
TGTGCCAGCAGCCTGGGGGCTAGCGGGGGTTACAATGAGCAGTTCTTC
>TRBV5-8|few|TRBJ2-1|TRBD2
CASSTAGGPGNEQFF
TGTGCCAGCAGCACGGCGGGGGGGCCGGGAAATGAGCAGTTCTTC
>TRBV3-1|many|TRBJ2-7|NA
CASSQVLTSSYEQYF
TGTGCCAGCAGCCAAGTTTTGACTAGTTCCTACGAGCAGTACTTC
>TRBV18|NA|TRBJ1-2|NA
CASSNSKTDYGYTF
TGTGCCAGCTCTAATTCGAAGACGGATTATGGCTACACCTTC
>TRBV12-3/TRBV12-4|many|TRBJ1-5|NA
CASSFWGRRPSAQHF
TGTGCCAGCAGTTTTTGGGGCAGGAGGCCCTCGGCCCAGCATTTT
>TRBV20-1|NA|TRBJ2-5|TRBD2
CSVSGASGGKTQETQYF
TGCAGTGTTTCAGGGGCTAGCGGGGGGAAAACCCAAGAGACCCAGTACTTC
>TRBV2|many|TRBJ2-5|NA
CASSRDGFGRQETQYF
TGTGCCAGCAGTCGAGACGGATTTGGGAGGCAAGAGACCCAGTACTTC
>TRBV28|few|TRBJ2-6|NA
CASSPRGGANVLTF
TGTGCCAGCAGTCCCCGGGGAGGGGCCAACGTCCTGACTTTC
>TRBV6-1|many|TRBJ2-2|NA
CASSRSQFGADTGELFF
TGTGCCAGCAGTAGAAGTCAATTCGGCGCGGACACCGGGGAGCTGTTTTTT